The subject of this entry is one T cell receptor (beta chain). This sample was included in a study of Graves' ophthalmopathy and Graves' hyperthyroidism. At the level of the study: Prior to any treatment, peripheral blood was collected at the time of initial diagnosis.

The germline V gene has CDR1 MGHRA and CDR2 YSYEKL. Trimming pared 1 base from V and 4 bases from J, leaving 20 bases between. There are 17 residues in the CDR3. Beta-chain TCR CDR3 regions were amplified from RNA transcripts. An initial RT-PCR round employing HTBI primers preceded a second-round multiplex PCR. One entry per CDR3 protein results from TCRdb running MiXCR on the multiplex PCR reads. The table has hundreds of thousands of distinct CDR3 sequences, over 20% seen once. V and J are TRBV4-1 and TRBJ2-7; D uncertain. The source is a young woman with stable Graves' hyperthyroidism. Some clones in this sample may be carry-over from other donors' samples. The specimen was peripheral blood. The CDR3 loop reads CASSQGVKGHQPYEQYF. The CDR3 DNA sequence: TGCGCCAGCAGCCAAGGGGTCAAGGGCCACCAGCCTTACGAGCAGTACTTC.